This T cell receptor (beta chain) was sequenced in a study of blood T cells in healthy people across ages. Findings of the study overall: Researchers deemed the diversity estimates from one million T cells underestimates.

Germline lookup yields CDR1 SNHLY and CDR2 FYNNEI. CDR3 length: 15 residues. About this clonotype itself: Its matching antigen is unknown. At one end, the junction sequence differs from germline, possibly due to a read error.

A second PCR, run for roughly 7 to 11 cycles, used a sample-barcoded 5' primer plus a J-beta primer mix. TCRdb recomputed calls from the 5' RACE reads with MiXCR, one row per CDR3 protein. The repertoire holds around 1,500,000 distinct CDR3 sequences, with roughly 30% as singletons. Sequencing was done on a sample of blood. This chain uses TRBV2 with TRBJ2-1, with 11 bases matching TRBD1. The TCR sequence derives from a woman aged 30 to 39 in good health. CDR3 loop: CASGDGQGAGDEQFF. The DNA for the CDR3 is TGTGCCAGCGGTGATGGACAGGGGGCTGGGGATGAGCAGTTCTTC.